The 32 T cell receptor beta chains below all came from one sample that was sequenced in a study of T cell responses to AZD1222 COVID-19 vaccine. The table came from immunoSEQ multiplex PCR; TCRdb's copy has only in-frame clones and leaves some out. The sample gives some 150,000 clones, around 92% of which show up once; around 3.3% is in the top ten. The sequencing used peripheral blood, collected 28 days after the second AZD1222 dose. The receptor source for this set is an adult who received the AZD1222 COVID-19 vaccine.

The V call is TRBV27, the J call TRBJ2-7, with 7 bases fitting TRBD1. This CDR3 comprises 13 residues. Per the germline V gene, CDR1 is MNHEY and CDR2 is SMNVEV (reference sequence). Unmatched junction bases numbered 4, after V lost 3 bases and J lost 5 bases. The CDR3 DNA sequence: TGTGCCAGCAGTTTGACAGGGATTAACGAGCAGTACTTC. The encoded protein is CASSLTGINEQYF.

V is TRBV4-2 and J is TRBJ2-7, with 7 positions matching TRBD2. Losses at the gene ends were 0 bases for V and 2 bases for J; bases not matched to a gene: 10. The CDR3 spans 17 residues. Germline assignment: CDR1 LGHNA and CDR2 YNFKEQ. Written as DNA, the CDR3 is TGTGCCAGCAGCCAAGATAGAGGGACTAACCGTCCCTACGAGCAGTACTTC. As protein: CASSQDRGTNRPYEQYF.

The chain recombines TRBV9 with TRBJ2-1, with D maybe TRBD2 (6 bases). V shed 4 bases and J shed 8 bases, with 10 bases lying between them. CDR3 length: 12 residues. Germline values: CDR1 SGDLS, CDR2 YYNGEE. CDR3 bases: TGTGCCAGCAGCCACCGGGAGCATGAGCAGTTCTTC. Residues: CASSHREHEQFF.

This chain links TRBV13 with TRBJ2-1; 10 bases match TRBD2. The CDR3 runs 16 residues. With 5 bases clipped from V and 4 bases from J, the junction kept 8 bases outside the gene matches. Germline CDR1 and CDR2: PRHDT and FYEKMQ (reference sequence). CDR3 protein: CASSPLTSGRYNEQFF. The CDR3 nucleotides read TGTGCCAGCAGCCCCTTGACTAGCGGGCGGTACAATGAGCAGTTCTTC.

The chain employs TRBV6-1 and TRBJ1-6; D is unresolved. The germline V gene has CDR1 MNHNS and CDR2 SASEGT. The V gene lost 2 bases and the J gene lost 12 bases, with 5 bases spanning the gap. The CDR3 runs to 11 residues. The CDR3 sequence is CASSELGPLHF. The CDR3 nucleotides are TGTGCCAGCAGTGAACTTGGACCCCTCCACTTT.

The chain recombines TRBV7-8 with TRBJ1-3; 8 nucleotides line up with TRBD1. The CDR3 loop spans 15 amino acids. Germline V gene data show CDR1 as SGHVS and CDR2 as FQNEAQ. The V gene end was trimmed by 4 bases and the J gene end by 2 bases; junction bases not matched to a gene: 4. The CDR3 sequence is CASSSMTGAGNTIYF. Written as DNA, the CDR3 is TGTGCCAGCAGCTCGATGACAGGGGCTGGAAACACCATATATTTT.

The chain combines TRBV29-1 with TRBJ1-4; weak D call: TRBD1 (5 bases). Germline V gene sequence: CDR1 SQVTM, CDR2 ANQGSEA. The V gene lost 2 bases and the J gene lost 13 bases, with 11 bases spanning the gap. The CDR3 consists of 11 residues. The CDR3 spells CSVESGRALFF. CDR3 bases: TGCAGCGTTGAATCGGGGCGCGCACTGTTTTTT.

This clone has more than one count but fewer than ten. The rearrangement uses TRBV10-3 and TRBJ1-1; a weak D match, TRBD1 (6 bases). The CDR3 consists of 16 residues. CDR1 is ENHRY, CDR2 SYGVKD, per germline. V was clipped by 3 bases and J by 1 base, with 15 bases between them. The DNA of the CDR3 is TGTGCCATCAGTGAAGTGTTGACAGGCGAGAACACTGAAGCTTTCTTT. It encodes CAISEVLTGENTEAFF.

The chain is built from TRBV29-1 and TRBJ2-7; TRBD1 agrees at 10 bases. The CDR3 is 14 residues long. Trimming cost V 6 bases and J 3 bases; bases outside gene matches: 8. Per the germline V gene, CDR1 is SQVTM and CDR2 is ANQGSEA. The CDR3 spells CSVTGTGDIYEQYF. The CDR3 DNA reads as TGCAGCGTCACCGGGACAGGGGACATCTACGAGCAGTACTTC.

The CDR3: CATSDLGPRGYYEQYF. Written as DNA, the CDR3 is TGTGCCACCAGTGATTTGGGGCCGCGGGGTTACTACGAGCAGTACTTC. This rearrangement joins TRBV24-1 to TRBJ2-7; D may be TRBD2 (6 bases). The CDR3 extends over 16 amino acids. Germline assignment: CDR1 KGHDR and CDR2 SFDVKD. V was shortened by 0 bases and J by 3 bases, with 14 bases between the two germline ends.

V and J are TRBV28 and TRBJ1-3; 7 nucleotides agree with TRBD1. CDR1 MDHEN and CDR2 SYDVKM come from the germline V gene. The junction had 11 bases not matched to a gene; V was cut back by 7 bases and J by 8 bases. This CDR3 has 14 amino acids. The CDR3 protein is CASNTREGADTIYF. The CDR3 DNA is TGTGCCAGCAACACGCGTGAGGGGGCTGACACCATATATTTT.

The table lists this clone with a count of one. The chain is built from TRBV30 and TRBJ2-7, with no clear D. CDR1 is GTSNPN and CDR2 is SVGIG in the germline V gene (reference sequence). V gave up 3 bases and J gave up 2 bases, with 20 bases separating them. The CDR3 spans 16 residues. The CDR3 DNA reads TGTGCCTGGAGACCCCTGTTAACGGGCAGCACCTACGAGCAGTACTTC. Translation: CAWRPLLTGSTYEQYF. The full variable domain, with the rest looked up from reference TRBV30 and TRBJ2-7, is SQTIHQWPATLVQPVGSPLSLECTVEGTSNPNLYWYRQAAGRGLQLLFYSVGIGQISSEVPQNLSASRPQDRQFILSSKKLLLSDSGFYLCAWRPLLTGSTYEQYFGPGTRLTVT.

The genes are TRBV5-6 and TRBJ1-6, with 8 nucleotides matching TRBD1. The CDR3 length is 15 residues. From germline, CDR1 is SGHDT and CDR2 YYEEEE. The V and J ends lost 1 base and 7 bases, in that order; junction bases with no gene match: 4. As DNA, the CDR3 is TGTGCCAGCAGCTTGAGGACAGGGACCAATTCACCCCTCCACTTT. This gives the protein CASSLRTGTNSPLHF.

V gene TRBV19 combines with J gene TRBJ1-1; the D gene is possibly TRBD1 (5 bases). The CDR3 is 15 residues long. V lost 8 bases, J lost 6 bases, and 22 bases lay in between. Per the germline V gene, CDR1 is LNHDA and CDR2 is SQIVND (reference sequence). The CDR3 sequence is CASGGTANSVAEAFF. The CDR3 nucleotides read TGTGCCAGTGGAGGGACCGCCAATAGTGTCGCTGAAGCTTTCTTT.

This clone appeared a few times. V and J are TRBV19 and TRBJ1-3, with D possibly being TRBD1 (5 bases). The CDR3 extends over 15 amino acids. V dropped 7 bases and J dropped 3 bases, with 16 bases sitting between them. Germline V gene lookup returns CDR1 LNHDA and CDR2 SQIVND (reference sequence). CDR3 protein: CASTSGGTYGNTIYF. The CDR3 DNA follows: TGTGCCAGTACCTCGGGAGGGACCTATGGAAACACCATATATTTT.

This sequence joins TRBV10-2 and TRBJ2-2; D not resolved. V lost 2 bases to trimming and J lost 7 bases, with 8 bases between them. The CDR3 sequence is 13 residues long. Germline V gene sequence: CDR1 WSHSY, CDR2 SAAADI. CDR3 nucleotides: TGCGCCAGCAGTGAGCTGTCCAGCGGGGAGCTGTTTTTT. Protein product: CASSELSSGELFF.

The CDR3, as DNA: TGTGCCAGCAGTTCCTTGCGTGGGGTAACCTACGAGCAGTACTTC. Its translation is CASSSLRGVTYEQYF. This chain joins TRBV6-5 and TRBJ2-7, with D unresolved. Trimming took off 4 bases at V and 2 bases at J, with 15 bases between the two ends. The length of the CDR3 is 15 residues. Looked up from germline, CDR1 is MNHEY and CDR2 is SVGAGI.

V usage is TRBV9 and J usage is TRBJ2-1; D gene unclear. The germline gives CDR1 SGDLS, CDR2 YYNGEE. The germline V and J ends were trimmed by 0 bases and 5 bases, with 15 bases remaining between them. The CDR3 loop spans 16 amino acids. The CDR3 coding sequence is TGTGCCAGCAGCGTAGTGGGTCTAGGTAGAGACAATGAGCAGTTCTTC. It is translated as CASSVVGLGRDNEQFF. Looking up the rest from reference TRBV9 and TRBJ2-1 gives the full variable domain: DSGVTQTPKHLITATGQRVTLRCSPRSGDLSVYWYQQSLDQGLQFLIQYYNGEERAKGNILERFSAQQFPDLHSELNLSSLELGDSALYFCASSVVGLGRDNEQFFGPGTRLTVL.

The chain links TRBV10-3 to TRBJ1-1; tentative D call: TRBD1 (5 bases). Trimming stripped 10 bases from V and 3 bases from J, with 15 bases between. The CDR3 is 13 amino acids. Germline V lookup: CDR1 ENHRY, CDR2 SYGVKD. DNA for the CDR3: TGTGCCACTTCAAGTGGGGGGGACACTGAAGCTTTCTTT. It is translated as CATSSGGDTEAFF.

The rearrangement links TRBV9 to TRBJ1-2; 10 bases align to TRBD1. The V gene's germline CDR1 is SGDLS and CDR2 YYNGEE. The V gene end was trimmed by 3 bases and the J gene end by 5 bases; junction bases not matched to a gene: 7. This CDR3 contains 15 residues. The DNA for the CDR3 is TGTGCCAGCAGCGCCCCGACAGGGGGCTCATATGGCTACACCTTC. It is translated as CASSAPTGGSYGYTF.

CDR3 loop: CSGALARGTIYF. In nucleotides, the CDR3 is TGCAGCGGCGCCCTGGCTCGGGGCACCATATATTTT. The chain recombines TRBV29-1 with TRBJ1-3; D remains ambiguous. The V and J ends lost 7 bases and 9 bases respectively, with 16 bases between them. The CDR3 runs 12 residues. Germline CDR1 and CDR2: SQVTM and ANQGSEA.

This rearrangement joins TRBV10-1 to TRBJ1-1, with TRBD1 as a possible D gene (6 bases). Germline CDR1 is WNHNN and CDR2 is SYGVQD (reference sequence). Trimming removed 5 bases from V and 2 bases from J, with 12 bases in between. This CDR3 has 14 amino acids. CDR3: CASSSGQINTEAFF. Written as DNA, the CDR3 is TGCGCCAGCAGTTCCGGACAGATAAACACTGAAGCTTTCTTT.

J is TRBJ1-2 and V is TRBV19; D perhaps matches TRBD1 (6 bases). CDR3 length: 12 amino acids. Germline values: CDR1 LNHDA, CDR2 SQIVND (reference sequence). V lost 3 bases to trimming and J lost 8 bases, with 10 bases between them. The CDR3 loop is CASSISRGGYTF. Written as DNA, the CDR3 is TGTGCCAGTAGTATCTCCAGGGGCGGCTACACCTTC.

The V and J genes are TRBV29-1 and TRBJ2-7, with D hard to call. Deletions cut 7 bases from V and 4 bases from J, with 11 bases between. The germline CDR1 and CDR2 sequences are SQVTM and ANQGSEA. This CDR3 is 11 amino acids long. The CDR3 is CSDQDNYEQYF. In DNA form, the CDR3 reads TGCAGCGACCAAGACAATTACGAGCAGTACTTC.

Here the CDR3 DNA reads TGTGCCAGTAGTATTGTACCCAATGAGCAGTTCTTC. Amino acids: CASSIVPNEQFF. The chain carries TRBV19 and TRBJ2-1; D unclear. V was clipped by 3 bases and J by 6 bases, with 6 bases between them. CDR3 size: 12 residues. The germline V gene has CDR1 LNHDA and CDR2 SQIVND (reference sequence).

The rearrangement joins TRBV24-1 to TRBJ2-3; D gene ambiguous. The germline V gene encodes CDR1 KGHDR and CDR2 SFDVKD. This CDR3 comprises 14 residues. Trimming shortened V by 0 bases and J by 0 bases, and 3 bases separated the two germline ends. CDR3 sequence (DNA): TGTGCCACCAGTGATTTGGATAGCACAGATACGCAGTATTTT. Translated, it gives CATSDLDSTDTQYF.

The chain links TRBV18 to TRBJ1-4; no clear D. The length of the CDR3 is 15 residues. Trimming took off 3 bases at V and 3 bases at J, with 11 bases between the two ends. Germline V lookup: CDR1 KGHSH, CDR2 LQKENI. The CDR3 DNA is TGTGCCAGCTCACCTAGGGAGTTGTCTAATGAAAAACTGTTTTTT. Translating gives CASSPRELSNEKLFF.

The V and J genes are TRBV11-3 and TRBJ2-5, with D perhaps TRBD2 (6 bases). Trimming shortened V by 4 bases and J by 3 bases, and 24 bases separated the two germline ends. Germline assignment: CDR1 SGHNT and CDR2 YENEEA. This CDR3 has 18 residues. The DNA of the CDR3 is TGTGCCAGCAGCTATATAGCTTTCACAGTCGGGACTGAAGAGACCCAGTACTTC. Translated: CASSYIAFTVGTEETQYF.

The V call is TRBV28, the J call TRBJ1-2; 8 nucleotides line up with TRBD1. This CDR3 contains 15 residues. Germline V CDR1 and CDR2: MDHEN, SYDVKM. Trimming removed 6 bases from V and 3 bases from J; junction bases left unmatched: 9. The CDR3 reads CASSRGGQGDYGYTF. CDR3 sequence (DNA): TGTGCCAGCAGCCGCGGAGGACAGGGTGACTATGGCTACACCTTC.

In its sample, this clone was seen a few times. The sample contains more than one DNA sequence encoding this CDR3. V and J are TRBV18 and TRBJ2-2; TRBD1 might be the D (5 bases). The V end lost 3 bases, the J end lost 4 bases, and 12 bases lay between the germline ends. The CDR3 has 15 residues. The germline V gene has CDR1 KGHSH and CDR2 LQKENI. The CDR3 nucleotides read TGTGCCAGCTCACCCGGAACAGGCGGCACCGGGGAGCTGTTTTTT. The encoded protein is CASSPGTGGTGELFF.

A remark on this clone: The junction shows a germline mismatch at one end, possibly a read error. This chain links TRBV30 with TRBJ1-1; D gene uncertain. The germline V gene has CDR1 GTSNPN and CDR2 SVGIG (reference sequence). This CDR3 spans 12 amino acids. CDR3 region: CAWSRSRTEAFF. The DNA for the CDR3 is TGTGCCTGGAGTAGGAGTCGGACTGAGGCTTTCTTT.

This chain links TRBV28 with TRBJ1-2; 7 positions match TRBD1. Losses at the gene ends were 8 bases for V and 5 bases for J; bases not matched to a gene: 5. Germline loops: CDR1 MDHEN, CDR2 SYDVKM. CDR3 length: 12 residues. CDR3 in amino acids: CASGTVVYGYTF. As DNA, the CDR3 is TGTGCCAGCGGGACAGTGGTATATGGCTACACCTTC.